These 28 T cell receptor beta chains came from one sample sequenced in a study of beta chain features in type 1 diabetes. Every isolated RNA sample was fully reverse transcribed, so sequencing captured expressed TCRB transcripts. The protocol was immunoSEQ multiplex PCR, while the TCRdb copy is restricted to in-frame clones and leaves out a portion. The table shows around 150,000 clones, with 6.9% occurring only once. The sequencing sample was made of central memory CD4+ T cells from blood. These receptors came from a woman in her 30s in good health.

V is TRBV5-1 and J is TRBJ2-2; 10 bases align to TRBD2. In germline, CDR1 is SGHRS, CDR2 YFSETQ. This CDR3 comprises 16 residues. Trimming at V came to 3 bases and at J to 6 bases, leaving 8 bases not matched to a gene. CDR3 sequence reads: CASSWASGSTSGELFF. The CDR3 DNA sequence: TGCGCCAGCAGCTGGGCTAGCGGGAGTACGTCCGGGGAGCTGTTTTTT.

This clone has ten or more counts. The CDR3 loop is CASSLGQGEAATQYF. CDR3 DNA: TGTGCCAGCAGCCTTGGACAGGGCGAGGCGGCGACCCAGTACTTC. The gene calls are TRBV7-2 and TRBJ2-5; TRBD1 matches at 8 bases. This CDR3 has 15 residues. J gave up 7 bases and V 5 bases, and 12 bases lay outside the gene matches. Germline-derived CDR1 and CDR2 are SGHTA and FQGNSA.

This clone was seen only a few times. The chain has TRBV9 and TRBJ2-5, with D possibly TRBD1 on 5 matching bases. Germline values: CDR1 SGDLS, CDR2 YYNGEE. The CDR3 is 14 amino acids. The V end lost 4 bases, the J end lost 2 bases, and 12 bases lay between the germline ends. In DNA form, the CDR3 reads TGTGCCAGCAGCCCTCAGGGCCAGCAAGAGACCCAGTACTTC. This translates into CASSPQGQQETQYF.

The chain combines TRBV7-2 with TRBJ2-1; TRBD1 might be the D (5 bases). Germline values: CDR1 SGHTA, CDR2 FQGNSA. Trimming cost V 6 bases and J 0 bases, with 15 bases left between them. The CDR3 spans 16 residues. CDR3 amino acids: CASSTLGPSSYNEQFF. The DNA for the CDR3 is TGTGCCAGCAGTACATTGGGGCCTAGCTCCTACAATGAGCAGTTCTTC.

This clone was seen more than once but under ten times. The rearrangement uses TRBV19 and TRBJ1-1; 12 bases agree with TRBD1. The CDR3 covers 15 residues. The V gene's germline CDR1 is LNHDA and CDR2 SQIVND (reference sequence). Trimming at V came to 6 bases and at J to 9 bases, leaving 11 bases not matched to a gene. CDR3 coding DNA: TGTGCCAGTAGCCGAGCCGGGACAGGGGGCCTGAAAGCTTTCTTT. Protein sequence: CASSRAGTGGLKAFF. The entire variable domain, with the rest obtained from reference TRBV19 and TRBJ1-1, is as follows: DGGITQSPKYLFRKEGQNVTLSCEQNLNHDAMYWYRQDPGQGLRLIYYSQIVNDFQKGDIAEGYSVSREKKESFPLTVTSAQKNPTAFYLCASSRAGTGGLKAFFGQGTRLTVV.

This clone has a handful of counts. The rearrangement uses TRBV7-2 and TRBJ1-2; 8 bases align to TRBD1. Per germline, CDR1 SGHTA and CDR2 FQGNSA. Trimming removed 2 bases from V and 7 bases from J; junction bases left unmatched: 6. This CDR3 has 14 residues. CDR3 region: CASSLSAGGGGYTF. The CDR3 DNA is TGTGCCAGCAGCTTATCGGCAGGGGGCGGTGGCTACACCTTC.

V and J are TRBV5-1 and TRBJ1-2, with TRBD1 matching 9 bases. V gave up 4 bases and J gave up 8 bases; unmatched junction bases: 6. CDR1 is SGHRS and CDR2 is YFSETQ in the germline V gene. The CDR3 has 13 residues. The CDR3 spells CASSPGQGQGYTF. CDR3 nucleotide sequence: TGCGCCAGCAGCCCCGGACAGGGGCAAGGCTACACCTTC.

This sequence joins TRBV7-2 and TRBJ2-7, with D uncertain. Germline V lookup: CDR1 SGHTA, CDR2 FQGNSA. The CDR3 has 16 amino acids. Trimming shortened V by 3 bases and J by 0 bases, and 15 bases separated the two germline ends. As DNA, the CDR3 is TGTGCCAGCAGCTTGACCCTAGTATTGGGCTCCTACGAGCAGTACTTC. Encoded protein: CASSLTLVLGSYEQYF.

This clone has just a few counts. The chain employs TRBV29-1 and TRBJ2-5; TRBD2 matches at 8 bases. The CDR3 has 17 amino acids. With V trimmed by 6 bases and J by 0 bases, 15 bases remained unmatched. Germline CDR1 SQVTM, CDR2 ANQGSEA. CDR3 DNA: TGCAGCGTGCAGGGACTAGAAGGGACGGCGTACCAAGAGACCCAGTACTTC. It translates to CSVQGLEGTAYQETQYF.

This clone has more than one count but fewer than ten. The chain carries TRBV7-2 and TRBJ2-1, with D unclear. Looked up from germline, CDR1 is SGHTA and CDR2 is FQGNSA. CDR3 length: 13 residues. The V end lost 1 base, the J end lost 10 bases, and 11 bases lay between the germline ends. CDR3 DNA: TGTGCCAGCAGCTTAGACCCGCGTAAAGAGCAGTTCTTC. It yields the protein CASSLDPRKEQFF.

This clone was seen only a few times. This sequence joins TRBV29-1 and TRBJ1-1; D unclear. In germline, CDR1 is SQVTM, CDR2 ANQGSEA. The CDR3 covers 12 residues. The ends were cut back, 6 bases at V and 5 bases at J, with 13 bases in the middle. The CDR3, as DNA: TGCAGCGTCAAAGCCGGAGATACTGAAGCTTTCTTT. Its protein product is CSVKAGDTEAFF.

This clone was observed a handful of times. The chain employs TRBV28 and TRBJ2-7, with 9 bases that match TRBD2. The CDR3 is 14 residues long. From germline, CDR1 is MDHEN and CDR2 SYDVKM. The V and J ends lost 6 bases and 1 base, in that order; junction bases with no gene match: 4. The CDR3 sequence: CASRRTSASYEQYF. CDR3 coding DNA: TGTGCCAGCAGGCGGACTAGCGCTTCCTACGAGCAGTACTTC.

This clone appeared a few times. The chain couples TRBV9 to TRBJ1-1; TRBD1 might be the D (6 bases). Trimming took off 4 bases at V and 6 bases at J, with 13 bases between the two ends. This CDR3 comprises 13 residues. Germline V gene data show CDR1 as SGDLS and CDR2 as YYNGEE. This CDR3 is CASSRTDSSEAFF. The CDR3, as DNA: TGTGCCAGCAGCCGGACAGATAGTTCTGAAGCTTTCTTT. Full variable domain (remainder filled in from reference TRBV9 and TRBJ1-1): DSGVTQTPKHLITATGQRVTLRCSPRSGDLSVYWYQQSLDQGLQFLIQYYNGEERAKGNILERFSAQQFPDLHSELNLSSLELGDSALYFCASSRTDSSEAFFGQGTRLTVV.

The CDR3 DNA reads as TGTGCCAGCAGCGCTAGAGGACAGTCCACCGGGGAGCTGTTTTTT. It translates to CASSARGQSTGELFF. The V gene is TRBV9, the J gene TRBJ2-2; D might be TRBD1 (6 bases). V lost 3 bases to trimming and J lost 4 bases, with 13 bases between them. Germline V gene sequence: CDR1 SGDLS, CDR2 YYNGEE. The CDR3 is made up of 15 amino acids. The entire variable domain, with the rest obtained from reference TRBV9 and TRBJ2-2, is as follows: DSGVTQTPKHLITATGQRVTLRCSPRSGDLSVYWYQQSLDQGLQFLIQYYNGEERAKGNILERFSAQQFPDLHSELNLSSLELGDSALYFCASSARGQSTGELFFGEGSRLTVL.

This rearrangement joins TRBV28 to TRBJ2-2, with D unresolved. The ends were cut back, 5 bases at V and 6 bases at J, with 22 bases in the middle. The CDR3 is 17 residues long. The germline V gene has CDR1 MDHEN and CDR2 SYDVKM. CDR3 region: CASSQPSQNTGAGELFF. Written as DNA, the CDR3 is TGTGCCAGCAGTCAACCATCCCAGAATACCGGAGCCGGGGAGCTGTTTTTT.

This clone was seen a few times. V gene TRBV2 combines with J gene TRBJ2-5; a possible D gene is TRBD1 (6 bases). Trimming removed 6 bases from V and 0 bases from J, with 11 bases in between. The CDR3 sequence is 14 residues long. In germline, CDR1 is SNHLY, CDR2 FYNNEI. The CDR3 DNA follows: TGTGCCAGCAGGAGAGGGGACAACCAAGAGACCCAGTACTTC. This codes for CASRRGDNQETQYF. Full variable domain (remainder filled in from reference TRBV2 and TRBJ2-5): EPEVTQTPSHQVTQMGQEVILRCVPISNHLYFYWYRQILGQKVEFLVSFYNNEISEKSEIFDDQFSVERPDGSNFTLKIRSTKLEDSAMYFCASRRGDNQETQYFGPGTRLLVL.

The V call is TRBV6-5, the J call TRBJ2-7; 11 bases are shared with TRBD1. CDR3 size: 14 residues. Losses at the gene ends were 0 bases for V and 9 bases for J; bases not matched to a gene: 4. Germline CDR1 is MNHEY and CDR2 is SVGAGI. The CDR3 DNA reads as TGTGCCAGCAGTTACTCGGGGACAGGGGGAAGGCAGTACTTC. Its translation: CASSYSGTGGRQYF.

This clone appeared a few times. The chain links TRBV29-1 to TRBJ2-7; possible D gene TRBD2, 6 bases. The CDR3 runs 11 residues. Per the germline V gene, CDR1 is SQVTM and CDR2 is ANQGSEA. Trimming pared 4 bases from V and 3 bases from J, leaving 7 bases between. The CDR3 DNA reads TGCAGCGTTGGGGAGGACTACGAGCAGTACTTC. This codes for CSVGEDYEQYF.

There are a few counts of this clone. The chain combines TRBV7-3 with TRBJ2-6, with D unclear. The germline V and J ends were trimmed by 0 bases and 3 bases, with 3 bases remaining between them. Germline CDR1 SGHTA, CDR2 FQGTGA. CDR3 size: 14 residues. The CDR3, as DNA: TGTGCCAGCAGCTTAACCCTTGGGGCCAACGTCCTGACTTTC. This sequence encodes CASSLTLGANVLTF.

The rearrangement links TRBV7-9 to TRBJ2-3; 11 nucleotides agree with TRBD2. The germline V gene has CDR1 SEHNR and CDR2 FQNEAQ (reference sequence). CDR3 size: 16 residues. The J segment lost 3 bases and the V segment lost 1 base, leaving 3 bases of the junction unmatched. The CDR3 DNA reads as TGTGCCAGCAGCTTAGGGGGACTAGCGGCGACAGATACGCAGTATTTT. Protein product: CASSLGGLAATDTQYF.

The chain links TRBV7-6 to TRBJ2-3; the D is unclear. Trimming pared 3 bases from V and 0 bases from J, leaving 4 bases between. Germline assignment: CDR1 SGHVS and CDR2 FNYEAQ. The CDR3 runs 13 residues. The CDR3 DNA reads as TGTGCCAGCAGCTTGTATAGCACAGATACGCAGTATTTT. It is translated as CASSLYSTDTQYF.

This sequence joins TRBV7-2 and TRBJ2-7; the match to TRBD2 covers 7 bases. Trimming took 5 bases from V and 2 from J; bases not matched to a gene: 21. Germline CDR1 is SGHTA and CDR2 is FQGNSA. The CDR3 spans 19 residues. The CDR3 spells CASSRTSLATFSSAYEQYF. CDR3 bases: TGTGCCAGCAGCAGGACTAGTCTGGCTACCTTCTCCAGTGCCTACGAGCAGTACTTC.

This clone was detected many times. Additional DNA sequences in this sample encode the identical CDR3. The chain links TRBV4-1 to TRBJ2-1; 11 nucleotides align to TRBD2. CDR3 size: 16 residues. V dropped 1 base and J dropped 3; count of bases not matched to a gene: 2. CDR1 is MGHRA, CDR2 YSYEKL, per germline. CDR3 protein: CASSQVGLAGYNEQFF. The CDR3 coding sequence is TGCGCCAGCAGCCAAGTTGGACTAGCGGGCTACAATGAGCAGTTCTTC.

Comments on this clone: Other DNA sequences of this sample code for an identical CDR3. The chain combines TRBV11-1 with TRBJ2-1; a possible D gene is TRBD2 (5 bases). V was pared by 1 base and J by 5 bases, with 9 bases between. The CDR3 is made up of 14 amino acids. The germline CDR1 and CDR2 sequences are SGHAT and FQDESV (reference sequence). The DNA for the CDR3 is TGTGCCAGCAGCTTAGGGTGGCGGGACAATGAGCAGTTCTTC. It translates to CASSLGWRDNEQFF.

This clone was observed a few times. The chain uses TRBV4-2 and TRBJ2-2; D may be TRBD1 (5 bases). There are 15 residues in the CDR3. Germline lookup yields CDR1 LGHNA and CDR2 YNFKEQ. The V gene lost 8 bases and the J gene lost 4 bases, with 17 bases spanning the gap. As DNA, the CDR3 is TGTGCCAGCTCATCAAGGGGCACTCTCACCGGGGAGCTGTTTTTT. The encoded protein is CASSSRGTLTGELFF.

This chain links TRBV7-9 with TRBJ2-1; TRBD2 aligns across 11 bases. The V segment lost 6 bases and the J segment 5 bases; nucleotides outside the gene matches: 12. The CDR3 covers 17 residues. Per germline, CDR1 SEHNR and CDR2 FQNEAQ (reference sequence). The CDR3 DNA reads TGTGCCAGCAGTCGATTCCTAGCGGGAGGCCCCCACAATGAGCAGTTCTTC. Protein: CASSRFLAGGPHNEQFF.

This clone was counted a few times. This rearrangement joins TRBV28 to TRBJ2-7; TRBD1 is a possible D gene (5 bases). CDR3 length: 11 residues. Trimming took off 8 bases at V and 2 bases at J, with 7 bases between the two ends. CDR1 is MDHEN and CDR2 is SYDVKM in the germline V gene. The CDR3 region is CASHRPYEQYF. CDR3 DNA sequence: TGTGCCAGCCACAGGCCCTACGAGCAGTACTTC.

This clone appeared a few times. This rearrangement joins TRBV7-3 to TRBJ2-7; D is perhaps TRBD2 (6 bases). V shed 4 bases and J shed 5 bases, with 18 bases lying between them. The CDR3 contains 15 residues. Looked up from germline, CDR1 is SGHTA and CDR2 is FQGTGA. CDR3 bases: TGTGCCAGCAGCTCATCCGGGCTAGCGTTTGACGAGCAGTACTTC. Protein sequence: CASSSSGLAFDEQYF. The entire variable domain, with the rest obtained from reference TRBV7-3 and TRBJ2-7, is as follows: GAGVSQTPSNKVTEKGKYVELRCDPISGHTALYWYRQSLGQGPEFLIYFQGTGAADDSGLPNDRFFAVRPEGSVSTLKIQRTERGDSAVYLCASSSSGLAFDEQYFGPGTRLTVT.